Presented here are 22 T cell receptor beta chains from one specimen sequenced in a study of blood T cells in healthy people across ages (dated by TCRdb to about 2015). Library method: 5' RACE. Sequencing used an Illumina HiSeq 2500. A second PCR of about 7 to 12 cycles was run with a J-beta primer mix and a sample-barcoded 5' primer. TCRdb reanalyzed the raw reads on its own, using fastp at Q25 for trimming and MiXCR for clone calling, and kept in-frame beta chains. Rows matching on CDR3 protein sequence are summarized as one entry with the most common DNA and genes. Within this sample are about 1.5 million distinct CDR3 sequences, with approximately 42% of them counted one time only. Jointly, the top ten make up around 8% of the sample. The sample taken for sequencing was blood. Receptors were obtained from a woman younger than 35 in good health.

This clonotype showed up just a few times. The chain is built from TRBV9 and TRBJ2-1, with D possibly TRBD2 on 6 matching bases. The CDR3 loop spans 16 amino acids. Germline values: CDR1 SGDLS, CDR2 YYNGEE. V lost 1 base to trimming and J lost 0 bases, with 11 bases between them. The CDR3 reads CASSVKAGSSYNEQFF. The CDR3 DNA follows: TGTGCCAGCAGCGTAAAGGCGGGGAGCTCCTACAATGAGCAGTTCTTC.

This clonotype has only a few counts. Here the CDR3 DNA reads TGTGCCAGCAGTACCGCGGGGGGGTCCACAGATACGCAGTATTTT. Translating it yields CASSTAGGSTDTQYF. The chain is built from TRBV6-6 and TRBJ2-3; TRBD2 agrees at 9 bases. V lost 5 bases to trimming and J lost 2 bases; unmatched junction nucleotides: 5. CDR1 is MNHNY, CDR2 SVGAGI, per germline (reference sequence). This CDR3 spans 15 amino acids.

The chain joins TRBV5-1 to TRBJ2-3; no definite D call. The V end was cut by 3 bases, the J end by 3 bases, with 17 bases between. The CDR3 has 16 residues. Germline V gene lookup returns CDR1 SGHRS and CDR2 YFSETQ. The CDR3 loop reads CASSSGQQRQTDTQYF. CDR3 nucleotides: TGCGCCAGCAGCTCCGGTCAGCAAAGGCAGACAGATACGCAGTATTTT.

The V gene is TRBV3-1, the J gene TRBJ2-1; TRBD2 matches at 8 bases. V dropped 1 base and J dropped 7; count of bases not matched to a gene: 6. CDR1 and CDR2 (germline): LGHDT, YNNKEL (reference sequence). This CDR3 comprises 15 residues. The chain's CDR3 is CASSQVSSGSNEQFF. CDR3 DNA sequence: TGTGCCAGCAGCCAAGTGTCTAGCGGGTCGAATGAGCAGTTCTTC.

The CDR3 loop reads CASTVNRDSNQPQHF. CDR3 DNA sequence: TGCGCCAGCACTGTCAACAGGGATAGCAATCAGCCCCAGCATTTT. The gene calls are TRBV4-1 and TRBJ1-5, with D perhaps TRBD1 (6 bases). The length of the CDR3 is 15 residues. The germline V gene encodes CDR1 MGHRA and CDR2 YSYEKL. Trimming cost V 7 bases and J 0 bases, with 13 bases left between them.

The genes are TRBV20-1 and TRBJ2-1; 13 nucleotides line up with TRBD2. Near its end, the DNA agrees better with TRBJ2-7, so the J call may be wrong. Looked up from germline, CDR1 is DFQATT and CDR2 is SNEGSKA (reference sequence). The CDR3 totals 18 residues. Here the CDR3 DNA reads TGCAGTGCTAGAGATGGGACTAGCGGGGCCCCCTCCTACAATGAGCAGTACTTC. Encoded protein: CSARDGTSGAPSYNEQYF.

This chain connects TRBV6-2 or TRBV6-3 to TRBJ1-2; possibly TRBD1 for D (5 bases). Germline V gene lookup returns CDR1 MNHEY and CDR2 SVGEGT. V dropped 6 bases and J dropped 7 bases, with 24 bases sitting between them. The CDR3 extends over 16 amino acids. CDR3 amino acids: CASRLREHGAYGGYTF. DNA of the CDR3: TGTGCCAGCAGACTAAGGGAACACGGGGCGTATGGTGGCTACACCTTC.

The genes are TRBV24-1 and TRBJ2-3, with 9 positions matching TRBD1. Unmatched junction bases numbered 4, after V lost 2 bases and J lost 2 bases. CDR3 length: 16 residues. Germline-derived CDR1 and CDR2 are KGHDR and SFDVKD. DNA for the CDR3: TGTGCCACCAGTGATTCTGGACAGGGGTTCACAGATACGCAGTATTTT. Translated: CATSDSGQGFTDTQYF.

The chain recombines TRBV5-5 with TRBJ2-3, with a possible D match to TRBD2 (5 bases). The CDR3 extends over 15 amino acids. The ends were cut back, 4 bases at V and 6 bases at J, with 18 bases in the middle. Germline CDR1 is SGHKS and CDR2 is YYEKEE (reference sequence). The CDR3 spells CASSSGPLAPDTQYF. The CDR3 DNA sequence: TGTGCCAGCAGCAGCGGACCCCTTGCACCCGATACGCAGTATTTT. Full variable domain (outside the CDR3, taken from reference TRBV5-5 and TRBJ2-3): DAGVTQSPTHLIKTRGQQVTLRCSPISGHKSVSWYQQVLGQGPQFIFQYYEKEERGRGNFPDRFSARQFPNYSSELNVNALLLGDSALYLCASSSGPLAPDTQYFGPGTRLTVL.

The chain is built from TRBV24-1 and TRBJ2-1; D possibly corresponds to TRBD2 (5 bases). There are 12 residues in the CDR3. The germline V and J ends were trimmed by 6 bases and 10 bases, with 12 bases remaining between them. Germline CDR1 and CDR2: KGHDR and SFDVKD. CDR3 loop: CATSHSGSEQFF. In DNA, the CDR3 is TGTGCCACCAGTCACTCGGGATCGGAGCAGTTCTTC.

This clonotype was detected a few times. The chain is built from TRBV2 and TRBJ2-1, with D possibly TRBD2 on 5 matching bases. This CDR3 comprises 13 residues. CDR1 and CDR2 (germline): SNHLY, FYNNEI. With 9 bases removed from V and 0 bases from J, the gap between germline ends came to 9 bases. This chain's CDR3 is CARTGSSYNEQFF. CDR3 bases: TGTGCCAGGACTGGGAGCTCCTACAATGAGCAGTTCTTC.

This chain uses TRBV12-3 or TRBV12-4 with TRBJ2-3; possible D gene TRBD2, 6 bases. With 7 bases removed from V and 3 bases from J, the gap between germline ends came to 17 bases. CDR3 size: 15 residues. The CDR3 sequence is CASNIGGSVTDTQYF. CDR3 DNA sequence: TGTGCCAGCAACATCGGGGGTTCTGTAACAGATACGCAGTATTTT.

The V call is TRBV2, the J call TRBJ2-5; D not resolved. Germline CDR1 reads SNHLY; CDR2 reads FYNNEI. The CDR3 is 14 amino acids. Trimming removed 10 bases from V and 4 bases from J, with 19 bases in between. The CDR3 sequence is CATSRVPGGETQYF. CDR3 coding DNA: TGTGCCACGTCACGGGTTCCGGGTGGAGAGACCCAGTACTTC.

The chain couples TRBV28 to TRBJ2-5, with 8 positions matching TRBD2. V shed 6 bases, J shed 5 bases, and the junction held 11 bases outside the gene matches. CDR1 and CDR2 (germline): MDHEN, SYDVKM. CDR3 length: 15 amino acids. The CDR3 DNA is TGTGCCAGCAGCTCGGGAGGGCAGGGCCGGGAGACCCAGTACTTC. Translated, it gives CASSSGGQGRETQYF.

This clonotype was detected a few times. The CDR3 spells CASRMTEGRGNTEAFF. The DNA of the CDR3 is TGTGCCAGCAGGATGACGGAAGGCCGAGGGAACACTGAAGCTTTCTTT. V gene TRBV6-1 combines with J gene TRBJ1-1; no clear D gene. Trimming cost V 6 bases and J 1 base, with 18 bases left between them. There are 16 residues in the CDR3. Germline loops: CDR1 MNHNS, CDR2 SASEGT.

The CDR3 DNA reads TGCGCCAGCAGTATAGTTGGCACAGATACGCAGTATTTT. It is translated as CASSIVGTDTQYF. The rearrangement joins TRBV5-1 to TRBJ2-3; no clear D gene. Per the germline V gene, CDR1 is SGHRS and CDR2 is YFSETQ. The CDR3 covers 13 residues. Trimming removed 5 bases at V and 1 base at J, with 8 bases between.

This clonotype came up a few times. The chain recombines TRBV4-2 with TRBJ2-3, with TRBD2 as a possible D gene (5 bases). The CDR3 sequence is 14 residues long. Germline V gives CDR1 LGHNA, CDR2 YNFKEQ. Between the trimmed V and J ends, which lost 1 base and 5 bases, there was a span of 10 bases. The CDR3 bases are TGTGCCAGCAGCCAAGGGACTGTCAGAGATACGCAGTATTTT. Translating gives CASSQGTVRDTQYF.

This chain joins TRBV28 and TRBJ2-3, with 8 nucleotides matching TRBD1. Trimming cost V 2 bases and J 1 base; bases outside gene matches: 5. Germline V gives CDR1 MDHEN, CDR2 SYDVKM. The CDR3 is 16 residues long. CDR3 nucleotides: TGTGCCAGCAGTTTAGGCGGACAGGGTGGCACAGATACGCAGTATTTT. As protein: CASSLGGQGGTDTQYF.

This clonotype was seen more than once but under ten times. This chain uses TRBV20-1 with TRBJ2-3; weak D call: TRBD2 (6 bases). The CDR3 extends over 15 amino acids. V lost 0 bases, J lost 4 bases, and 14 bases lay in between. Germline V gene sequence: CDR1 DFQATT, CDR2 SNEGSKA (reference sequence). The CDR3 region has the DNA TGCAGTGCTAGAGATACGGGAGTGATCGCAGATACGCAGTATTTT. Residues: CSARDTGVIADTQYF.

This chain uses TRBV7-9 with TRBJ2-5; D remains unclear. CDR3 size: 13 residues. Germline V CDR1 and CDR2: SEHNR, FQNEAQ (reference sequence). Trimming pared 1 base from V and 5 bases from J, leaving 8 bases between. The CDR3 nucleotides are TGTGCCAGCAGCTTAGATTTTGCGGAGACCCAGTACTTC. This translates into CASSLDFAETQYF.

J is TRBJ2-1 and V is TRBV11-2; a possible D gene is TRBD2 (5 bases). V was shortened by 2 bases and J by 8 bases, with 13 bases between the two germline ends. Looked up from germline, CDR1 is SGHAT and CDR2 is FQNNGV. There are 14 residues in the CDR3. The CDR3 loop is CASSLSPGSDEQFF. The CDR3 DNA is TGTGCCAGCAGCTTATCTCCGGGGTCCGATGAGCAGTTCTTC.

The rearrangement joins TRBV24-1 to TRBJ2-7; TRBD2 matches 10 bases. CDR1 is KGHDR and CDR2 is SFDVKD in the germline V gene. Losses at the gene ends were 4 bases for V and 3 bases for J; bases not matched to a gene: 5. The CDR3 covers 15 residues. CDR3 bases: TGTGCCACCAGTGACCCACGGACTAGCGGCTACGAGCAGTACTTC. It is translated as CATSDPRTSGYEQYF.